This T cell receptor beta chain came from a study of STAT5B mutations in CD4+ large granular lymphocyte leukemia. The CDR3 spans 17 residues. Germline CDR1 is SGHVS and CDR2 is FQNEAQ. Trimming took 5 bases from V and 4 from J; bases not matched to a gene: 9. Sequenced by immunoSEQ multiplex PCR; TCRdb stores in-frame clones only, minus some. The sample carries fewer than 50,000 clones, more than 65% recorded once. The chain couples TRBV7-8 to TRBJ2-7; 15 nucleotides align to TRBD2. This TCR came from a human donor in good health. The sequenced material came from CD4+ T cells from blood buffy coats. CDR3 sequence reads: CASSDFRTSGRVYEQYF. The CDR3 nucleotides are TGTGCCAGCAGCGATTTCCGGACTAGCGGGAGGGTGTACGAGCAGTACTTC.